The 25 T cell receptor beta chains listed next were all sequenced from one sample in a study of shared clonotypes between healthy human individuals. Clones were read by immunoSEQ multiplex PCR, and TCRdb kept only the in-frame ones, dropping some. The repertoire has 980,000 or so clones, 76% of them found once; the top ten carry over 1.3%. Input material: memory CD4+ T cells sorted from blood. The subset here: CD45RA-negative fraction. These receptors came from a man aged 18 to 35 in good health.

The chain carries TRBV18 and TRBJ2-5; TRBD2 is a possible D gene (5 bases). CDR1 is KGHSH and CDR2 is LQKENI in the germline V gene. V was pared by 3 bases and J by 5 bases, with 10 bases between. This CDR3 contains 13 residues. CDR3 loop: CASSPLSGETQYF. In nucleotides, the CDR3 is TGTGCCAGCTCACCTCTCTCGGGGGAGACCCAGTACTTC.

V and J are TRBV5-1 and TRBJ1-2; unclear D gene. Trimming took off 5 bases at V and 2 bases at J, with 10 bases between the two ends. From germline, CDR1 is SGHRS and CDR2 YFSETQ. The length of the CDR3 is 13 residues. As DNA, the CDR3 is TGCGCCAGCAGGATGGCGGCGAACTATGGCTACACCTTC. Its protein product is CASRMAANYGYTF.

The table lists this clone with a count of one. The chain combines TRBV28 with TRBJ2-5, with D tentatively TRBD1 (6 bases). The germline V gene encodes CDR1 MDHEN and CDR2 SYDVKM. Trimming took 2 bases from V and 2 from J, leaving 12 bases between them. This CDR3 region has 15 residues. The CDR3 DNA reads TGTGCCAGCAGTTTACCCCAACAGGGTCAAGAGACCCAGTACTTC. Its protein is CASSLPQQGQETQYF.

For this clone: This clone may be a read error of a much larger clone one base away. The genes are TRBV6-6 and TRBJ2-1; unclear D gene. The V and J ends lost 6 bases and 7 bases respectively, with 4 bases between them. CDR3 length equals 10 residues. The germline V gene has CDR1 MNHNY and CDR2 SVGAGI (reference sequence). For the CDR3, the DNA is TGTGCCAGCAGCCAAAATGAGCAGTTCTTC. Amino acids: CASSQNEQFF.

The chain has TRBV27 and TRBJ2-5; possibly TRBD2 for D (5 bases). The CDR3 has 13 amino acids. The germline V gene has CDR1 MNHEY and CDR2 SMNVEV (reference sequence). Trimming took 2 bases from V and 5 from J, leaving 9 bases between them. In nucleotides, the CDR3 is TGTGCCAGCAGTTTACTGGGGAGCGAGACCCAGTACTTC. It encodes CASSLLGSETQYF.

V usage is TRBV6-6 and J usage is TRBJ1-2, with 8 positions matching TRBD1. Germline CDR1 reads MNHNY; CDR2 reads SVGAGI (reference sequence). This CDR3 spans 14 amino acids. The junction had 5 bases not matched to a gene; V was cut back by 6 bases and J by 2 bases. The CDR3 sequence: CASRGGQENYGYTF. For the CDR3, the DNA is TGTGCCAGCAGGGGGGGACAGGAAAACTATGGCTACACCTTC.

The J gene is TRBJ2-1, the V gene TRBV5-1, with a possible D match to TRBD2 (6 bases). Trimming shortened V by 0 bases and J by 2 bases, and 9 bases separated the two germline ends. Germline V lookup: CDR1 SGHRS, CDR2 YFSETQ. The CDR3 runs to 15 residues. The CDR3 is CASSLVGEAYNEQFF. The CDR3 DNA reads TGCGCCAGCAGCTTGGTAGGGGAGGCCTACAATGAGCAGTTCTTC.

The genes are TRBV18 and TRBJ1-2; 12 nucleotides agree with TRBD1. This CDR3 has 18 amino acids. The V gene end was trimmed by 5 bases and the J gene end by 10 bases; junction bases not matched to a gene: 20. Per the germline V gene, CDR1 is KGHSH and CDR2 is LQKENI. The CDR3 region is CASSSQYGTGGQKDYYTF. CDR3 sequence (DNA): TGTGCCAGCTCATCACAGTACGGGACAGGGGGCCAGAAGGACTACTACACCTTC.

In the case of this clone: The same CDR3 can be traced to other DNA sequences in this sample. The J gene is TRBJ2-1, the V gene TRBV5-6; 9 bases line up with TRBD1. The CDR3 totals 16 residues. CDR1 is SGHDT and CDR2 is YYEEEE in the germline V gene. V dropped 4 bases and J dropped 4; count of bases not matched to a gene: 9. For the CDR3, the DNA is TGTGCCAGCAGCCCGCCCCGGGACAGGGTGTACAATGAGCAGTTCTTC. It yields the protein CASSPPRDRVYNEQFF.

Concerning this clone: A much larger clone is a single base away; this may be a read error. Additional DNA sequences in this sample encode the identical CDR3. The chain uses TRBV6-5 and TRBJ1-1; no definite D call. The V gene's germline CDR1 is MNHEY and CDR2 SVGAGI. Deletions cut 2 bases from V and 1 base from J, with 8 bases between. The CDR3 loop spans 14 amino acids. The CDR3 reads CASSYGGSNTEAFF. CDR3 bases: TGTGCCAGCAGTTACGGTGGGTCGAACACTGAAGCTTTCTTT.

This clone appeared a single time. J is TRBJ2-7 and V is TRBV6-1, with TRBD1 matching 9 bases. The V gene's germline CDR1 is MNHNS and CDR2 SASEGT. Losses at the gene ends were 7 bases for V and 5 bases for J; bases not matched to a gene: 9. This CDR3 region has 14 residues. The CDR3 nucleotides read TGTGCCAGCAACAGGGGGCGTCACGGCGACGAGCAGTACTTC. The encoded protein is CASNRGRHGDEQYF.

This clone was recorded many times. The DNA for the CDR3 is TGTGCCAGCAGCAAAGCGCTAAGGGGCGGTGAGACCCAGTACTTC. This codes for CASSKALRGGETQYF. This chain joins TRBV21-1 and TRBJ2-5; TRBD1, the table's D call, lacks a check against the DNA. TRBV21-1 is a recognized pseudogene. CDR3 length: 15 amino acids.

The table lists this clone with a count of one. J is TRBJ1-2 and V is TRBV5-5, with D tentatively TRBD1 (5 bases). The CDR3 runs to 13 residues. Germline loops: CDR1 SGHKS, CDR2 YYEKEE (reference sequence). V shed 4 bases and J shed 4 bases, with 11 bases lying between them. The DNA of the CDR3 is TGTGCCAGCAGCATAGGACACTTCTATGGCTACACCTTC. Translation gives CASSIGHFYGYTF.

CDR3 region: CASSDSRDRATGELFF. The CDR3 bases are TGTGCCAGCAGTGACTCTAGGGACAGGGCCACCGGGGAGCTGTTTTTT. The chain recombines TRBV6-4 with TRBJ2-2, with 9 bases that match TRBD1. This CDR3 region has 16 residues. Trimming at V came to 0 bases and at J to 4 bases, leaving 3 bases not matched to a gene. Per the germline V gene, CDR1 is MRHNA and CDR2 is SNTAGT.

The chain has TRBV30 and TRBJ1-5; TRBD1 matches at 8 bases. V shed 0 bases, J shed 4 bases, and the junction held 2 bases outside the gene matches. The germline V gene has CDR1 GTSNPN and CDR2 SVGIG (reference sequence). The length of the CDR3 is 14 residues. The CDR3 DNA reads as TGTGCCTGGAGTGTAAACAGGGGGAATCAGCCCCAGCATTTT. The encoded protein is CAWSVNRGNQPQHF.

The genes are TRBV28 and TRBJ2-7; possible D gene TRBD1, 5 bases. CDR3 length equals 15 residues. From germline, CDR1 is MDHEN and CDR2 SYDVKM. V was clipped by 5 bases and J by 2 bases, with 16 bases between them. CDR3 sequence reads: CASSPSMGLPYEQYF. The CDR3 coding sequence is TGTGCCAGCAGTCCCTCGATGGGGCTACCCTACGAGCAGTACTTC.

The V gene is TRBV10-3, the J gene TRBJ2-3; TRBD2 matches at 10 bases. Germline trimming cut 3 bases from V and 1 base from J; bases unmatched to any gene: 7. The germline V gene has CDR1 ENHRY and CDR2 SYGVKD. The CDR3 is made up of 17 amino acids. In nucleotides, the CDR3 is TGTGCCATCAGTGACGAGCGGGAGGGCCCTCGCACAGATACGCAGTATTTT. Translated, it gives CAISDEREGPRTDTQYF.

A note on this clone: A single base separates this from a much larger clone, so it may be a read error. V gene TRBV5-6 combines with J gene TRBJ1-2, with D perhaps TRBD1 (5 bases). V shed 0 bases and J shed 2 bases, with 5 bases lying between them. In germline, CDR1 is SGHDT, CDR2 YYEEEE. The CDR3 contains 13 residues. The CDR3 DNA reads as TGTGCCAGCAGCTTGGCAGGGAACTATGGCTACACCTTC. Translating gives CASSLAGNYGYTF.

The chain uses TRBV2 and TRBJ2-7; 8 bases line up with TRBD2. Germline V CDR1 and CDR2: SNHLY, FYNNEI. The length of the CDR3 is 14 residues. V lost 1 base to trimming and J lost 4 bases; unmatched junction nucleotides: 3. The DNA of the CDR3 is TGTGCCAGCAGTGAAGGACTAGCGAAATACGAGCAGTACTTC. Translating gives CASSEGLAKYEQYF.

This clone has just a few counts. This chain connects TRBV2 to TRBJ1-6; D not resolved. Per the germline V gene, CDR1 is SNHLY and CDR2 is FYNNEI. The CDR3 contains 15 residues. V lost 7 bases and J 0 bases, leaving 10 bases between the germline ends. DNA of the CDR3: TGTGCCAGCACCCAAGCGAGCTCCTATAATTCACCCCTCCACTTT. It yields the protein CASTQASSYNSPLHF.

The chain employs TRBV5-4 and TRBJ2-7; D not resolved. V was shortened by 4 bases and J by 5 bases, with 25 bases between the two germline ends. Germline loops: CDR1 SGHNT, CDR2 YYREEE (reference sequence). The CDR3 runs to 17 residues. The chain's CDR3 is CASSAPPGAPRNDEQYF. CDR3 nucleotides: TGTGCCAGCAGCGCCCCTCCTGGTGCCCCCCGTAACGACGAGCAGTACTTC.

V usage is TRBV6-5 and J usage is TRBJ2-1, with 8 nucleotides matching TRBD2. CDR3 length equals 14 residues. Trimming removed 6 bases from V and 6 bases from J; junction bases left unmatched: 7. Germline V gene sequence: CDR1 MNHEY, CDR2 SVGAGI. This CDR3 reads CASRRGLVGNEQFF. As DNA, the CDR3 is TGTGCCAGCAGACGGGGACTAGTCGGCAATGAGCAGTTCTTC.

The rearrangement uses TRBV11-2 and TRBJ1-6; D gene ambiguous. Germline V gene sequence: CDR1 SGHAT, CDR2 FQNNGV. V dropped 2 bases and J dropped 5 bases, with 7 bases sitting between them. The CDR3 is 14 amino acids. This CDR3 is CASSLSRNNSPLHF. The CDR3 bases are TGTGCCAGCAGCTTAAGTAGAAATAATTCACCCCTCCACTTT.

This clone was counted a few times. The rearrangement links TRBV5-4 to TRBJ2-3, with a tentative D call TRBD1 (6 bases). Per the germline V gene, CDR1 is SGHNT and CDR2 is YYREEE (reference sequence). The CDR3 runs to 15 residues. The V and J ends lost 4 bases and 4 bases respectively, with 16 bases between them. This CDR3 is CASSTGGQKADTQYF. CDR3 bases: TGTGCCAGCAGCACCGGTGGACAGAAAGCAGATACGCAGTATTTT.

The chain has TRBV4-1 and TRBJ1-2; tentative D call: TRBD1 (5 bases). Trimming stripped 2 bases from V and 8 bases from J, with 6 bases between. The CDR3 extends over 11 amino acids. The germline V gene has CDR1 MGHRA and CDR2 YSYEKL. CDR3 DNA sequence: TGCGCCAGCAGCCAATGGGGGGGCTACACCTTC. Protein product: CASSQWGGYTF.